The 26 T cell receptor beta chains reported below all come from one sample, sequenced in a study of monozygotic twins with inflammatory bowel disease. TCRdb reprocessed the 5' RACE reads and reports one entry per CDR3 protein, with no DNA. Its listing shows 90,000 to 110,000 distinct CDR3 sequences. Material: blood. Every receptor here comes from a human donor with ulcerative colitis or Crohn's disease, or a healthy co-twin of an affected twin (not recorded which).

The chain employs TRBV29-1 and TRBJ2-7; without DNA, the TCRdb call of TRBD1 cannot be checked. Germline-derived CDR1 and CDR2 are SQVTM and ANQGSEA. The CDR3 contains 15 residues. The CDR3 loop reads CSAPDRVDLYYEQYF.

This chain links TRBV28 with TRBJ2-2; the TCRdb D gene call, TRBD1, has no DNA to confirm it. Germline V gene data show CDR1 as MDHEN and CDR2 as SYDVKM. The CDR3 sequence is 14 residues long. CDR3 loop: CASTSGPETGELFF. The whole variable domain, filled in from reference TRBV28 and TRBJ2-2, reads DVKVTQSSRYLVKRTGEKVFLECVQDMDHENMFWYRQDPGLGLRLIYFSYDVKMKEKGDIPEGYSVSREKKERFSLILESASTNQTSMYLCASTSGPETGELFFGEGSRLTVL.

V is TRBV19 and J is TRBJ1-3; TCRdb calls TRBD1, which cannot be checked without DNA. This CDR3 contains 14 residues. Germline values: CDR1 LNHDA, CDR2 SQIVND (reference sequence). The CDR3: CASKPGTSGNTIYF. The complete variable domain, with remaining parts taken from reference TRBV19 and TRBJ1-3, reads DGGITQSPKYLFRKEGQNVTLSCEQNLNHDAMYWYRQDPGQGLRLIYYSQIVNDFQKGDIAEGYSVSREKKESFPLTVTSAQKNPTAFYLCASKPGTSGNTIYFGEGSWLTVV.

V and J are TRBV28 and TRBJ1-1; the D call from TCRdb, TRBD1, cannot be confirmed without DNA. The CDR3 length is 15 residues. Germline values: CDR1 MDHEN, CDR2 SYDVKM. CDR3 loop: CASSRPGILNTEAFF.

The rearrangement joins TRBV20-1 to TRBJ1-6; the TRBD1 assignment by TCRdb is unverifiable without DNA. Germline V gives CDR1 DFQATT, CDR2 SNEGSKA (reference sequence). This CDR3 region has 14 residues. CDR3 sequence: CSAWTSSSISPLHF.

The chain carries TRBV27 and TRBJ1-6. Germline-derived CDR1 and CDR2 are MNHEY and SMNVEV (reference sequence). The CDR3 has 14 amino acids. CDR3 amino acids: CASSGRSYNSPLHF.

The chain joins TRBV12-3 or TRBV12-4 to TRBJ1-1. This CDR3 comprises 13 residues. The CDR3 sequence is CASSFSTGTWAFF.

The chain links TRBV4-2 to TRBJ1-4. Germline CDR1 reads LGHNA; CDR2 reads YNFKEQ. The CDR3 spans 17 residues. The CDR3: CASSQDFAEGMGEKLFF.

This sequence joins TRBV5-1 and TRBJ2-5; as DNA is missing, the TRBD1 call by TCRdb cannot be tested. CDR3 length: 16 residues. Germline V gene sequence: CDR1 SGHRS, CDR2 YFSETQ. CDR3 in amino acids: CASALGDRGHQETQYF.

This chain links TRBV7-8 with TRBJ2-7; absent DNA, TCRdb's TRBD2 call cannot be checked. CDR1 and CDR2 from the germline V gene are SGHVS and FQNEAQ. There are 17 residues in the CDR3. The CDR3 sequence is CASSLARLAGADYEQYF.

The rearrangement joins TRBV18 to TRBJ2-2. Germline-derived CDR1 and CDR2 are KGHSH and LQKENI. This CDR3 has 12 residues. The chain's CDR3 is CASSPPSGELFF.

The J gene is TRBJ2-1, the V gene TRBV7-6; TCRdb indicates TRBD1, and absent DNA this call remains unverified. The germline gives CDR1 SGHVS, CDR2 FNYEAQ. The CDR3 covers 16 residues. CDR3 protein: CASSARTGTSYNEQFF.

This sequence joins TRBV19 and TRBJ1-5; as DNA is missing, the TRBD1 call by TCRdb cannot be tested. The CDR3 totals 14 residues. Per the germline V gene, CDR1 is LNHDA and CDR2 is SQIVND (reference sequence). CDR3 sequence reads: CASSSDRGVWPQHF.

This CDR3 reads CASSPYALGQAPNQPQHF. The chain carries TRBV27 and TRBJ1-5. The CDR3 spans 18 residues. Germline V gives CDR1 MNHEY, CDR2 SMNVEV (reference sequence).

The chain links TRBV20-1 to TRBJ2-7; TCRdb gives TRBD1 as the D gene, but with no DNA this cannot be confirmed. The CDR3 consists of 15 residues. The germline CDR1 and CDR2 sequences are DFQATT and SNEGSKA (reference sequence). The CDR3 sequence: CSASWAGTGNYEQYF.

J is TRBJ1-2 and V is TRBV7-9. Germline V gives CDR1 SEHNR, CDR2 FQNEAQ (reference sequence). This CDR3 spans 13 amino acids. The CDR3 sequence: CASSTGGLDGYTF.

The chain employs TRBV20-1 and TRBJ2-7; TCRdb's D call of TRBD1 is untestable without DNA. Germline values: CDR1 DFQATT, CDR2 SNEGSKA (reference sequence). The CDR3 extends over 14 amino acids. The CDR3 sequence is CSAREGQGTYEQYF.

The chain uses TRBV7-6 and TRBJ2-2; the D call of TRBD1 rests on TCRdb alone, since no DNA is present to check it. CDR3 size: 16 residues. Looked up from germline, CDR1 is SGHVS and CDR2 is FNYEAQ. This chain's CDR3 is CASSLLQGLNTGELFF.

This chain joins TRBV10-3 and TRBJ2-1; TCRdb returns TRBD2, unconfirmable since there is no DNA. The CDR3 is 15 residues long. CDR1 is ENHRY, CDR2 SYGVKD, per germline. CDR3 amino acids: CAISPTSKTYNEQFF.

V usage is TRBV5-1 and J usage is TRBJ1-1. The germline gives CDR1 SGHRS, CDR2 YFSETQ. The CDR3 is 14 amino acids. The CDR3: CASLDGKTNTEAFF.

The chain recombines TRBV5-6 with TRBJ2-3. Germline V gene lookup returns CDR1 SGHDT and CDR2 YYEEEE. The CDR3 has 15 residues. CDR3 region: CASSLSAASTDTQYF.

The chain joins TRBV5-5 to TRBJ2-2; TCRdb picks TRBD2, but there is no DNA to check that call. Germline CDR1 SGHKS, CDR2 YYEKEE (reference sequence). This CDR3 region has 16 residues. CDR3 residues: CASSLASGPYAGELFF.

The V and J genes are TRBV4-3 and TRBJ1-6; TCRdb names TRBD1, which stays unverified in the absence of DNA. The CDR3 runs to 15 residues. Germline assignment: CDR1 LGHNA and CDR2 YSLEER. The CDR3 is CASSQDRGDNSPLHF.

The J gene is TRBJ2-2, the V gene TRBV5-1; TCRdb's D gene call, TRBD1, goes unchecked for lack of DNA. Germline V gives CDR1 SGHRS, CDR2 YFSETQ. This CDR3 comprises 16 residues. CDR3 sequence: CASSAVRAGAAGELFF.

V gene TRBV4-3 combines with J gene TRBJ2-7. CDR1 is LGHNA, CDR2 YSLEER, per germline. The CDR3 is made up of 15 amino acids. CDR3 protein: CASSQEVLATYEQYF.

The V gene is TRBV5-4, the J gene TRBJ2-3; absent DNA, TCRdb's TRBD2 call cannot be checked. The V gene's germline CDR1 is SGHNT and CDR2 YYREEE (reference sequence). CDR3 size: 13 residues. This chain's CDR3 is CASSLVGGETQYF.